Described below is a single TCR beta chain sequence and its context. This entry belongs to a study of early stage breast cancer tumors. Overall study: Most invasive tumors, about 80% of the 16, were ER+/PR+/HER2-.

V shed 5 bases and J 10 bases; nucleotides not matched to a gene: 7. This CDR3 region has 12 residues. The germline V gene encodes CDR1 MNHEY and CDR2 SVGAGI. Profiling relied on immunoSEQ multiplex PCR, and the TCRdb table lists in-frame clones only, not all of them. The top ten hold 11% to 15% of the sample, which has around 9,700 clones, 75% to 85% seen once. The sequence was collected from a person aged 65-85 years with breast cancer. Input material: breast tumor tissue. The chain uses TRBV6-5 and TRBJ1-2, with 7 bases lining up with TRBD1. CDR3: CASSRGQTTYTF. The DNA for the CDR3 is TGTGCCAGCAGTAGGGGACAGACTACCTACACCTTC.